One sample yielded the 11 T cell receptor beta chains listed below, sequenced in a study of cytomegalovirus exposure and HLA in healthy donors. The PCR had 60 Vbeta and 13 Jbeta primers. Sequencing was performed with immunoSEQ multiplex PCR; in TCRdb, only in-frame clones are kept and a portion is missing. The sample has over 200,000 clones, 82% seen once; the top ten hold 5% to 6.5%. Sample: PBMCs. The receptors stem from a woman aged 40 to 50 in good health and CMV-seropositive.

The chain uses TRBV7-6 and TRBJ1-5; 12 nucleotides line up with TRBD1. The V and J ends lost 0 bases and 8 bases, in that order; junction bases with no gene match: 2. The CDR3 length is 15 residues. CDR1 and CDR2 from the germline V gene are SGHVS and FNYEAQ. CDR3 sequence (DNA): TGTGCCAGCAGCTTAGCGGGACAGGGGGCAAAGCCCCAGCATTTT. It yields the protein CASSLAGQGAKPQHF.

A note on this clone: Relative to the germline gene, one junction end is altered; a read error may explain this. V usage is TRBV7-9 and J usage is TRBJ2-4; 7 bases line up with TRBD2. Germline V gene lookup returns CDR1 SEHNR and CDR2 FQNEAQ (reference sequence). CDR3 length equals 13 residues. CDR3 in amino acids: CSSSLGGENIQYF. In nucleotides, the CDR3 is TGTTCCAGCAGCTTGGGGGGGGAAAACATTCAGTACTTC.

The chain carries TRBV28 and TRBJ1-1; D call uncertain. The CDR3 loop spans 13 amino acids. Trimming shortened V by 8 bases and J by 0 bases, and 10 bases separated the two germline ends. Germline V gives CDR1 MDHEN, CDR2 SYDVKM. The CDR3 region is CASSGFLNTEAFF. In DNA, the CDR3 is TGTGCCAGCTCCGGGTTTCTGAACACTGAAGCTTTCTTT.

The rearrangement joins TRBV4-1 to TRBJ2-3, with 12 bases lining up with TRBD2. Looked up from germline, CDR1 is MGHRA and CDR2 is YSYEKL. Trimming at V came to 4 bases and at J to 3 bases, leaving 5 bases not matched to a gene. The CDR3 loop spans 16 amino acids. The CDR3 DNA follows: TGCGCCAGCAGCCGACTAGCGGGAGATTGGACAGATACGCAGTATTTT. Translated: CASSRLAGDWTDTQYF.

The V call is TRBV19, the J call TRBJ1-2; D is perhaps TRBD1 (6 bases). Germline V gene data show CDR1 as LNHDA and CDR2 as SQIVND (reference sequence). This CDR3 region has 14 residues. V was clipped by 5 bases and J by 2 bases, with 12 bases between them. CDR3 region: CASSSRDKNYGYTF. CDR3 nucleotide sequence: TGTGCCAGTAGTTCCCGGGACAAAAACTATGGCTACACCTTC.

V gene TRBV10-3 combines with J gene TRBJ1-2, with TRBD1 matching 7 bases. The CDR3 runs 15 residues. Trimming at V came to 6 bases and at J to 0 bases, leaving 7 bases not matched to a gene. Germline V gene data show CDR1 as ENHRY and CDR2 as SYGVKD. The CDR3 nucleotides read TGTGCCATCAGCGCGGAGACAGGGACTAACTATGGCTACACCTTC. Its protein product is CAISAETGTNYGYTF.

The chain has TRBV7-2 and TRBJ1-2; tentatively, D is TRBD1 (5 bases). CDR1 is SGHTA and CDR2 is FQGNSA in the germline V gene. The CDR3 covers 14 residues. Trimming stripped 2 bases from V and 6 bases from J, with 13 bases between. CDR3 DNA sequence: TGTGCCAGCAGCTTAAGGCAGGGCAGACATGGCTACACCTTC. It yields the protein CASSLRQGRHGYTF. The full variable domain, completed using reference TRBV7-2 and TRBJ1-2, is GAGVSQSPSNKVTEKGKDVELRCDPISGHTALYWYRQSLGQGLEFLIYFQGNSAPDKSGLPSDRFSAERTGGSVSTLTIQRTQQEDSAVYLCASSLRQGRHGYTFGSGTRLTVV.

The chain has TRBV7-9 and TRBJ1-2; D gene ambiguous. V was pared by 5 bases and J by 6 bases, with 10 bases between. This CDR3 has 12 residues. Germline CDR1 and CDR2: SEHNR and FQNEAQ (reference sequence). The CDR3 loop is CASSLGGNGYTF. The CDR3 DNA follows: TGTGCCAGCAGCCTGGGAGGTAATGGCTACACCTTC.

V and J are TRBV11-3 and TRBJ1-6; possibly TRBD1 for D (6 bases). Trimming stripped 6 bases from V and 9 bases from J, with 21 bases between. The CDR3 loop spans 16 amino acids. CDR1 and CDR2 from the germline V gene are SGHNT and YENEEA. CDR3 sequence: CASSSPSGGRGSPLHF. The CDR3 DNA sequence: TGTGCCAGCAGTTCCCCTAGCGGGGGCAGGGGTTCACCCCTCCACTTT.

CDR3 residues: CASGTTEPYEQYF. In DNA, the CDR3 is TGTGCCAGCGGTACAACAGAGCCCTACGAGCAGTACTTC. The chain has TRBV7-9 and TRBJ2-7; D is ambiguous. In germline, CDR1 is SEHNR, CDR2 FQNEAQ (reference sequence). The CDR3 is 13 amino acids. V was pared by 8 bases and J by 2 bases, with 13 bases between.

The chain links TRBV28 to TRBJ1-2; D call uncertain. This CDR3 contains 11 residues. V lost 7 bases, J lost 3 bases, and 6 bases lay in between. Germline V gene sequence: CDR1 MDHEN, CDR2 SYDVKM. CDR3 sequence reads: CASKRDYGYTF. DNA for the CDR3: TGTGCCAGCAAACGGGACTATGGCTACACCTTC.